This T cell receptor (beta chain) emerged from a study of breast tumors, draining lymph nodes, adjacent tissues. The lymph nodes were axillary draining lymph nodes from breast cancer patients. Whole-study findings and limits: Compared with lymph nodes, tumors were less diverse; compared with nontumor tissue, more. The data were judged consistent with most tumor T cells coming from lymph node and expanding in tumor. Luminal-like breast cancer showed significantly higher tumor–nontumor repertoire similarity than basal-like.

This CDR3 has 18 amino acids. V lost 6 bases to trimming and J lost 1 base; unmatched junction nucleotides: 16. Germline V gene lookup returns CDR1 MNHEY and CDR2 SVGAGI. This clonotype was seen many times. Its target is not known. Each CDR3 protein is one row after TCRdb ran MiXCR on the multiplex PCR reads. The sample has about 110,000 distinct CDR3 sequences; approximately 28% are singletons. V is TRBV6-5 and J is TRBJ2-3; TRBD1 matches 7 bases. The sample consisted of axillary lymph node tissue. The clonotype comes from a female donor with breast cancer. Some clones in this sample may be carry-over from other donors' samples. The DNA for the CDR3 is TGTGCCAGCAGCTACAAGTCTTTCAGGGGGTCTCGCACAGATACGCAGTATTTT. Its protein product is CASSYKSFRGSRTDTQYF.